Each of the 23 T cell receptor beta chains below was sequenced from the same sample in a study of CD8 T cells in ankylosing spondylitis. TCRdb re-analysed the 5' RACE reads in MiXCR, keeping a single row per CDR3 protein. The table has about 110,000 distinct CDR3 sequences, 24% seen once. Input material: synovial fluid, either unsorted or a sorted T cell fraction (not recorded which). These receptors were collected from a male donor with ankylosing spondylitis.

This clonotype was counted between two and nine times. The chain has TRBV10-3 and TRBJ1-4; no clear D gene. Trimming shortened V by 3 bases and J by 10 bases, and 15 bases separated the two germline ends. The CDR3 extends over 14 amino acids. CDR1 and CDR2 (germline): ENHRY, SYGVKD. This CDR3 is CAISDSLDPGKLFF. Written as DNA, the CDR3 is TGTGCCATCAGTGACTCCTTAGATCCAGGAAAACTGTTTTTT.

The table lists this clonotype with a few counts. The chain links TRBV19 to TRBJ2-1; 13 nucleotides agree with TRBD2. The germline V gene has CDR1 LNHDA and CDR2 SQIVND (reference sequence). V lost 5 bases to trimming and J lost 6 bases; unmatched junction nucleotides: 7. The CDR3 has 16 amino acids. The CDR3, as DNA: TGTGCCAGTAGTTCCCTCCGGACTAGCGGGGGCAATGAGCAGTTCTTC. It translates to CASSSLRTSGGNEQFF. The variable domain in full, completed from reference TRBV19 and TRBJ2-1, reads DGGITQSPKYLFRKEGQNVTLSCEQNLNHDAMYWYRQDPGQGLRLIYYSQIVNDFQKGDIAEGYSVSREKKESFPLTVTSAQKNPTAFYLCASSSLRTSGGNEQFFGPGTRLTVL.

This clonotype was seen only a few times. The rearrangement uses TRBV29-1 and TRBJ2-4; D uncertain. Looked up from germline, CDR1 is SQVTM and CDR2 is ANQGSEA. V lost 5 bases and J 5 bases, leaving 13 bases between the germline ends. This CDR3 is built from 13 residues. The CDR3 reads CSVSVGLENIQYF. The CDR3 DNA sequence: TGCAGCGTTTCTGTGGGCCTCGAAAACATTCAGTACTTC.

Many counts were recorded for this clonotype. V gene TRBV6-5 combines with J gene TRBJ2-1; 14 nucleotides match TRBD2. Trimming at V came to 4 bases and at J to 8 bases, leaving 10 bases not matched to a gene. CDR1 and CDR2 from the germline V gene are MNHEY and SVGAGI. This CDR3 contains 17 residues. The CDR3 DNA reads as TGTGCCAGCAGTTCCATGACTAGCGGGAGGGGCAGGGATGAGCAGTTCTTC. As protein: CASSSMTSGRGRDEQFF.

This clonotype was seen ten or more times. The chain uses TRBV29-1 and TRBJ2-7, with 7 bases identical to TRBD1. Germline CDR1 and CDR2: SQVTM and ANQGSEA. The CDR3 runs 12 residues. Trimming removed 6 bases from V and 0 bases from J; junction bases left unmatched: 2. CDR3 coding DNA: TGCAGCGTGGGACAGATCTCCTACGAGCAGTACTTC. Protein sequence: CSVGQISYEQYF.

This clonotype was detected many times. This sequence joins TRBV12-3 or TRBV12-4 and TRBJ1-4; 9 bases fit TRBD1. J gave up 7 bases and V 4 bases, and 13 bases lay outside the gene matches. The CDR3 runs to 17 residues. This chain's CDR3 is CASSSLGTGFRGEKLFF. DNA of the CDR3: TGTGCCAGCAGTTCGCTGGGGACAGGGTTTAGGGGTGAAAAACTGTTTTTT.

For the CDR3, the DNA is TGTGCCAGCAGTGACCAGACAGGTGCCTATGGCTACACCTTC. Amino acid sequence: CASSDQTGAYGYTF. The chain uses TRBV2 and TRBJ1-2, with D possibly TRBD1 on 6 matching bases. Germline V gene sequence: CDR1 SNHLY, CDR2 FYNNEI. The V and J ends lost 3 bases and 4 bases respectively, with 12 bases between them. The CDR3 extends over 14 amino acids.

By proportion, this clonotype is medium-sized. This sequence joins TRBV7-2 and TRBJ2-1; 8 nucleotides match TRBD1. Germline assignment: CDR1 SGHTA and CDR2 FQGNSA. V lost 5 bases to trimming and J lost 3 bases; unmatched junction nucleotides: 6. The CDR3 has 15 residues. The CDR3 region has the DNA TGTGCCAGCAGCCCCGGACAGGGCTACTACAATGAGCAGTTCTTC. Translation: CASSPGQGYYNEQFF.

The chain combines TRBV10-3 with TRBJ2-6; D tentatively fits TRBD1 or TRBD2 (5 bases each). The CDR3 sequence is 11 residues long. V was pared by 6 bases and J by 11 bases, with 8 bases between. Germline V lookup: CDR1 ENHRY, CDR2 SYGVKD. For the CDR3, the DNA is TGTGCCATCAGCCAGGGAGACGTCCTGACTTTC. It encodes CAISQGDVLTF.

This clonotype was detected only a few times. This chain joins TRBV20-1 and TRBJ2-3, with D perhaps TRBD1 or TRBD2 (5 bases each). V was cut by 6 bases and J by 1 base, with 17 bases left in between. CDR1 DFQATT and CDR2 SNEGSKA come from the germline V gene (reference sequence). This CDR3 is 15 amino acids long. The CDR3 DNA is TGCAGTGCCAACACCCCGGGACCCGGCACAGATACGCAGTATTTT. Translated, it gives CSANTPGPGTDTQYF.

This clonotype was found many times. The V call is TRBV29-1, the J call TRBJ2-3; no clear D gene. The CDR3 sequence is 11 residues long. Germline V gene data show CDR1 as SQVTM and CDR2 as ANQGSEA. The ends were cut back, 3 bases at V and 4 bases at J, with 5 bases in the middle. Here the CDR3 reads CSVDVADTQYF. The CDR3 DNA reads TGCAGCGTTGATGTGGCAGATACGCAGTATTTT.

This clonotype was observed a few times. This chain joins TRBV9 and TRBJ2-3; D ambiguous. Germline V gene sequence: CDR1 SGDLS, CDR2 YYNGEE. V dropped 1 base and J dropped 0 bases, with 3 bases sitting between them. The CDR3 extends over 13 amino acids. The CDR3, as DNA: TGTGCCAGCAGCGTACTCAGCACAGATACGCAGTATTTT. This sequence encodes CASSVLSTDTQYF.

In this sample, this clonotype turned up a few times. The V and J genes are TRBV15 and TRBJ2-7; D might be TRBD1 or TRBD2, each matching 5 bases. The CDR3 is 13 residues long. From germline, CDR1 is LNHNV and CDR2 YYDKDF (reference sequence). V shed 4 bases and J shed 2 bases, with 9 bases lying between them. CDR3 loop: CATSTRGAYEQYF. CDR3 DNA sequence: TGTGCCACCAGCACAAGAGGGGCCTACGAGCAGTACTTC.

This clonotype was picked up a small number of times. This chain joins TRBV20-1 and TRBJ1-5, with a tentative D call TRBD1 (6 bases). The CDR3 runs to 13 residues. The germline V gene encodes CDR1 DFQATT and CDR2 SNEGSKA (reference sequence). Trimming pared 7 bases from V and 3 bases from J, leaving 13 bases between. CDR3 bases: TGCAGTGAGACACAGGGAGTCAATCAGCCCCAGCATTTT. Its protein product is CSETQGVNQPQHF.

This clonotype was counted at least ten times. V is TRBV7-9 and J is TRBJ1-1; D remains unclear. V was trimmed by 4 bases and J by 5 bases, leaving 5 bases between them. The germline CDR1 and CDR2 sequences are SEHNR and FQNEAQ (reference sequence). This CDR3 is built from 11 residues. CDR3 bases: TGTGCCAGCAGCTACCAAACTGAAGCTTTCTTT. The encoded protein is CASSYQTEAFF.

The V gene is TRBV3-1, the J gene TRBJ2-7; D uncertain. This CDR3 contains 13 residues. The germline V and J ends were trimmed by 1 base and 6 bases, with 10 bases remaining between them. The germline CDR1 and CDR2 sequences are LGHDT and YNNKEL (reference sequence). CDR3 residues: CASSQGGRAEQYF. Written as DNA, the CDR3 is TGTGCCAGCAGCCAAGGAGGAAGGGCCGAGCAGTACTTC.

In its sample, this clonotype was seen many times. V gene TRBV5-6 combines with J gene TRBJ2-1; D gene ambiguous. Per germline, CDR1 SGHDT and CDR2 YYEEEE. CDR3 length: 14 amino acids. V was pared by 0 bases and J by 10 bases, with 14 bases between. This chain's CDR3 is CASSLVGSPKEQFF. The CDR3 DNA reads TGTGCCAGCAGCTTGGTTGGTAGCCCAAAGGAGCAGTTCTTC.

This clonotype was counted only a few times. The chain employs TRBV12-3 or TRBV12-4 and TRBJ1-5; D remains unclear. The ends were cut back, 7 bases at V and 7 bases at J, with 14 bases in the middle. This CDR3 spans 13 amino acids. As DNA, the CDR3 is TGTGCCAGCACCAAAGTCGCCGGGCAGCCCCAGCATTTT. The encoded protein is CASTKVAGQPQHF.

This clonotype was observed a handful of times. The rearrangement links TRBV11-2 to TRBJ1-1, with 7 bases fitting TRBD1. With V trimmed by 3 bases and J by 5 bases, 6 bases remained unmatched. Germline CDR1 and CDR2: SGHAT and FQNNGV. The CDR3 length is 14 residues. The chain's CDR3 is CASSFSGGGTEAFF. In nucleotides, the CDR3 is TGTGCCAGCAGCTTTTCAGGGGGAGGAACTGAAGCTTTCTTT.

Only a few counts were recorded for this clonotype. The chain has TRBV11-3 and TRBJ1-6; TRBD1 aligns across 8 bases. The CDR3 length is 15 residues. Germline loops: CDR1 SGHNT, CDR2 YENEEA. V shed 5 bases, J shed 7 bases, and the junction held 7 bases outside the gene matches. DNA of the CDR3: TGTGCCAGCAGCGGATGGGACAGGAGGAATTCACCCCTCCACTTT. Translating it yields CASSGWDRRNSPLHF.

The chain recombines TRBV18 with TRBJ2-3, with 8 bases fitting TRBD1. CDR3 length equals 15 residues. CDR1 and CDR2 (germline): KGHSH, LQKENI. V was clipped by 3 bases and J by 2 bases; unmatched bases: 4. The CDR3 DNA follows: TGTGCCAGCTCACCCAGACAGGGGATCACAGATACGCAGTATTTT. Its translation: CASSPRQGITDTQYF.

The V and J genes are TRBV10-3 and TRBJ2-3, with D hard to call. With 6 bases removed from V and 0 bases from J, the gap between germline ends came to 10 bases. The CDR3 has 14 residues. CDR1 is ENHRY and CDR2 is SYGVKD in the germline V gene. The CDR3 spells CAIRPHGSTDTQYF. The CDR3 coding sequence is TGTGCCATCAGGCCCCACGGTAGCACAGATACGCAGTATTTT.

The V call is TRBV29-1, the J call TRBJ2-1, with 11 bases matching TRBD2. The CDR3 totals 15 residues. V dropped 3 bases and J dropped 3; count of bases not matched to a gene: 4. Germline CDR1 SQVTM, CDR2 ANQGSEA. CDR3 region: CSVDSGTSGYNEQFF. For the CDR3, the DNA is TGCAGCGTTGACTCCGGGACTAGCGGCTACAATGAGCAGTTCTTC.